This TCR beta chain is from a study of cytomegalovirus exposure and HLA in healthy donors. This CDR3 has 15 amino acids. Trimming cost V 2 bases and J 1 base, with 8 bases left between them. Per the germline V gene, CDR1 is MGHRA and CDR2 is YSYEKL. Primers included in the PCR were 60 Vbeta and 13 Jbeta primers. Assay used: immunoSEQ multiplex PCR; TCRdb lists only in-frame clones, some missing. The table has 100,000 or so clones, around 83% seen once. This receptor was obtained from a woman between 18 and 29 years old in good health and CMV-seronegative. Specimen: PBMCs. The chain couples TRBV4-1 to TRBJ2-2, with a tentative D call TRBD1 (5 bases). CDR3 sequence: CASSQSQGNTGELFF. The CDR3 DNA follows: TGCGCCAGCAGCCAAAGTCAGGGGAACACCGGGGAGCTGTTTTTT.